This TCR beta chain was sequenced during a study of early T cells in non-severe SARS-CoV-2 infection (dated by TCRdb to 2020 to 2022). With regard to the full study: TCR sequencing used bulk RNA from unsorted whole blood, so alpha and beta chains could not be paired. The paper's findings and limits, for the study overall: VDJdb matching was skewed toward anti-spike CD8 responses and likely underestimated virus-specific expansions by missing private and CD4 specificities.

This was a case-control study nested in a cohort of healthcare workers in London, UK, who had nasopharyngeal swab PCR tests and blood samples taken every week. Between 23 and 31 March 2020, the week of the UK lockdown, healthcare workers were enrolled and then followed up weekly for as long as 16 weeks. Only a few counts were recorded for this clonotype. It lacks a known antigen. It has no much larger one-base neighbor in the sample; base qualities were not kept. The CDR3 goes from the cysteine to the phenylalanine over 14 residues. This entry keeps only the CDR3 DNA: 42 bases, framed from base 1. The germline V gene gives CDR1 as MGHDK and CDR2 as SYGVNS. Trimming takes 5 bases from V and 5 bases from J, and the germline ends sit 15 bases apart. Library generation was performed with 5' RACE. TCRdb lists the instrument as NextSeq 500. The TCR library protocol attached unique molecular identifiers to individual cDNA molecules to correct for sequencing error and PCR bias. Both TCR alpha and beta chains were sequenced, and tight co-correlation was observed between alpha and beta sequence abundances in each sample. Under the source paper's analysis protocol: Decombinator V4 was used to annotate TCR sequences for V gene, J gene and CDR3. TCRs were defined as expanded if a significant change between any two time points was detected under a Poisson model with p below 0.0001. TCR abundances were normalised to the total number of TCRs sequenced per sample and expressed as counts per million. TRAV1-2 paired with TRAJ12, TRAJ20 or TRAJ33 defined MAIT TCRs, while TRAV10 paired with TRAJ18 defined iNKT TCRs. A search of VDJdb, accessed on 1 November 2021, was run for TCRs annotated to CMV, EBV and SARS-CoV-2, with TCRs annotated for multiple antigens excluded. TCRdb reanalyzed the raw reads on its own, using fastp at Q25 for trimming and MiXCR for clone calling, and kept in-frame beta chains. Each CDR3 protein appears once, grouped with its most common genes and DNA. TCRdb assigned the V and J calls; the authors' analysis was not used. This sample has around 99,000 distinct CDR3 sequences in its table, and approximately 15% of those were observed once. In total, the top ten clones hold around 4.9% of the sample.

The clonotype originates from an adult who was a healthcare worker with PCR-confirmed SARS-CoV-2 infection or an uninfected control (not recorded which). The chain links TRBV25-1 with TRBJ1-1, with a weak D call of TRBD1 (5 bases match). Sequenced here: whole blood, sampled at baseline. Here is the DNA: TGTGCCAGCAGTATAGGGGTCGGCGGTACTGAAGCTTTCTTT. Its translation is CASSIGVGGTEAFF.